This T cell receptor (beta chain) was recovered during a study of blood T cell repertoires in COVID-19 (dated by TCRdb to 2020 to 2022). About the full investigation: Samples covering the acute and convalescent phases of COVID-19 were provided by collaborators in the United States, Italy and Spain. Where available, HLA class I and class II types were obtained from metadata supplied by the sample provider rather than from assay-based typing. The repertoires were released in a freely available public database intended as a resource for research on the immune response to SARS-CoV-2. Samples came from the ongoing ImmuneRACE study (first 160 participants) plus 1,254 subjects from 6 global collaborators. The material from the prospective study consisted of cDNA or gDNA derived from T cells, B-cell-depleted T cells, or PBMCs. The sample metadata nearly always contained a de-identified subject ID, COVID-19 status, age in years and sex. Deeply sampled blood TCRbeta repertoires from subjects exposed to, actively infected with, or recovered from COVID-19 were included in the dataset. The full study reports these points: Clinical and demographic metadata were provided uncurated, with the amount varying by source and participant.

TCRbeta CDR3 regions were amplified from genomic DNA by means of the immunoSEQ Assay, a bias-controlled multiplex PCR. On the authors' methods: The number of nucleated cells in each sample was estimated by amplification of reference gene primers within the assay. To quantify the absolute abundance of each unique TCRbeta CDR3 rearrangement, sequence reads were collapsed and filtered. For each sample, productive Simpson clonality was calculated by taking the square root of Simpson's diversity index across productive rearrangements. TCRdb provides this immuneACCESS table in a form limited to in-frame rearrangements. Some clones are lacking; in checked studies, under half of them reflect an unresolved V gene, and why the rest are absent is not known. Clonal size and the V and J genes are those of that table, whereas D and trimming came from the DNA. Recorded for this sample are some 110,000 clones; 70% to 80% of them occurred a single time. In total, the top ten clones hold 0.9% of the sample.

Each collaborating institution followed its own protocols to collect whole blood in K2EDTA tubes. For TCRbeta analysis, collaborators shipped samples as frozen whole blood, isolated PBMCs, or DNA extracted from either of those sample types. Notes on this clone: It lacks a known antigen. The sample holds no much larger clone one base away, and base qualities are not on file.

The CDR3 contains 15 residues, cysteine and phenylalanine counted. The CDR3 DNA has 45 bases and is translated from base 1. At the junction V is shortened by 7 bases and J by 7 bases, with 22 bases in between. The germline V gene yields SNHLY for CDR1 and FYNNEI for CDR2. Material for sequencing was peripheral blood. This receptor was taken from a human donor with acute or convalescent COVID-19. The donor label of this sample is uncertain. The chain is encoded by TRBV2 joined to TRBJ2-5; a tentative D match to TRBD2 spans 7 bases. The sequenced DNA is TGTGCCAGCATCCCGTTGACAGGTTCGGGGGGGACCCAGTACTTC. It specifies CASIPLTGSGGTQYF.